The next 27 T cell receptor beta chains were all read from a single sample in a study of CD4+ T cells in melanoma. Generated by immunoSEQ multiplex PCR, the TCRdb table keeps only in-frame clones and is missing some. The data show over 15,000 clones, roughly four fifths seen once. Specimen: cells from a culture (not recorded whether cultured in vitro). These receptors originate from a human donor with melanoma.

The chain carries TRBV7-9 and TRBJ1-6; TRBD1 matches at 7 bases. V lost 5 bases, J lost 8 bases, and 6 bases stayed unmatched. There are 14 residues in the CDR3. Germline values: CDR1 SEHNR, CDR2 FQNEAQ (reference sequence). Written as DNA, the CDR3 is TGTGCCAGCAGCCTGGGACAGACCTATTCACCCCTCCACTTT. It is translated as CASSLGQTYSPLHF.

A single count supports this clone. V usage is TRBV6-1 and J usage is TRBJ2-3, with 8 bases aligning to TRBD2. CDR3 length: 15 residues. The germline V gene encodes CDR1 MNHNS and CDR2 SASEGT. V was pared by 6 bases and J by 3 bases, with 8 bases of the junction left unmatched. The CDR3: CASRSGTSGTDTQYF. In DNA form, the CDR3 reads TGTGCCAGCAGGTCCGGGACTAGTGGGACAGATACGCAGTATTTT.

The V and J genes are TRBV6-5 and TRBJ1-2; D is unresolved. Trimming removed 2 bases at V and 4 bases at J, with 11 bases between. Germline CDR1 and CDR2: MNHEY and SVGAGI. CDR3 size: 14 residues. The CDR3 spells CASSYASEGYGYTF. CDR3 nucleotide sequence: TGTGCCAGCAGTTACGCGAGCGAGGGCTATGGCTACACCTTC.

The V gene is TRBV6-6, the J gene TRBJ1-6; 9 bases line up with TRBD1. J gave up 10 bases and V 5 bases, and 12 bases lay outside the gene matches. The CDR3 runs 16 residues. Germline V lookup: CDR1 MNHNY, CDR2 SVGAGI (reference sequence). DNA for the CDR3: TGTGCCAGCAGTCAAGGTACGGGACAGGGTAACTCACCCCTCCACTTT. Amino acids: CASSQGTGQGNSPLHF.

The V and J genes are TRBV11-1 and TRBJ1-1; D is unresolved. V lost 2 bases and J 7 bases, leaving 8 bases between the germline ends. Germline lookup yields CDR1 SGHAT and CDR2 FQDESV (reference sequence). This CDR3 has 12 residues. As DNA, the CDR3 is TGTGCCAGCAGCTTATCCCTTAGTGAAGCTTTCTTT. This encodes CASSLSLSEAFF.

This clone ranks as medium-sized. The rearrangement joins TRBV5-1 to TRBJ1-4; D unresolved. The CDR3 is 13 amino acids. Germline V gives CDR1 SGHRS, CDR2 YFSETQ. V gave up 1 base and J gave up 14 bases, with 15 bases separating them. The DNA for the CDR3 is TGCGCCAGCAGCTTGATTGGCTTGGGAGGGCTGTTTTTT. It is translated as CASSLIGLGGLFF.

V gene TRBV7-9 combines with J gene TRBJ2-5, with unresolved D. The CDR3 covers 12 residues. V shed 5 bases and J shed 4 bases, with 8 bases lying between them. From germline, CDR1 is SEHNR and CDR2 FQNEAQ (reference sequence). CDR3 region: CASSPPRETQYF. The CDR3 region has the DNA TGTGCCAGCAGCCCCCCCAGAGAGACCCAGTACTTC.

This chain connects TRBV6-6 to TRBJ2-7; TRBD2 matches at 11 bases. V was clipped by 6 bases and J by 3 bases; unmatched bases: 7. The CDR3 totals 15 residues. Per germline, CDR1 MNHNY and CDR2 SVGAGI (reference sequence). The CDR3 loop reads CASSRGGTSGYEQYF. The CDR3, as DNA: TGTGCCAGCAGCAGAGGCGGGACTAGCGGCTACGAGCAGTACTTC.

V usage is TRBV9 and J usage is TRBJ1-3; possible D gene TRBD1, 5 bases. The CDR3 loop spans 16 amino acids. CDR1 and CDR2 (germline): SGDLS, YYNGEE. V dropped 0 bases and J dropped 2 bases, with 12 bases sitting between them. CDR3 sequence reads: CASSVEAGRTGNTIYF. The DNA for the CDR3 is TGTGCCAGCAGCGTAGAAGCAGGGAGAACTGGAAACACCATATATTTT.

The CDR3 is CASSEGAQGSYNEQFF. In DNA form, the CDR3 reads TGTGCCAGCAGTGAAGGGGCCCAGGGTTCCTACAATGAGCAGTTCTTC. The V and J genes are TRBV2 and TRBJ2-1; D is possibly TRBD1 (5 bases). Germline V gene lookup returns CDR1 SNHLY and CDR2 FYNNEI. The V and J ends lost 1 base and 1 base respectively, with 11 bases between them. This CDR3 spans 16 amino acids.

This sequence joins TRBV5-1 and TRBJ2-3; 10 bases are shared with TRBD2. Trimming at V came to 0 bases and at J to 3 bases, leaving 1 base not matched to a gene. In germline, CDR1 is SGHRS, CDR2 YFSETQ. The CDR3 is 15 residues long. The CDR3 DNA reads TGCGCCAGCAGCTTGGGTAGCGGGGGGACAGATACGCAGTATTTT. Residues: CASSLGSGGTDTQYF.

The chain couples TRBV7-2 to TRBJ2-5, with 7 bases that match TRBD2. With V trimmed by 1 base and J by 5 bases, 13 bases remained unmatched. The CDR3 contains 17 residues. Germline lookup yields CDR1 SGHTA and CDR2 FQGNSA. The CDR3 region has the DNA TGTGCCAGCAGCTTAGAGCGGGGCCGGAGTTCGGGGGAGACCCAGTACTTC. The encoded protein is CASSLERGRSSGETQYF.

V is TRBV10-3 and J is TRBJ2-5, with D unclear. The CDR3 has 13 amino acids. The germline V gene has CDR1 ENHRY and CDR2 SYGVKD. V lost 4 bases and J 3 bases, leaving 9 bases between the germline ends. Here the CDR3 DNA reads TGTGCCATCAGTGTAGGCAGAGAAGAGACCCAGTACTTC. Amino acids: CAISVGREETQYF.

The genes are TRBV19 and TRBJ1-3; unclear D gene. Germline lookup yields CDR1 LNHDA and CDR2 SQIVND (reference sequence). V shed 8 bases and J shed 2 bases, with 31 bases lying between them. The CDR3 spans 20 residues. CDR3 nucleotides: TGTGCCAGTTATGCGGGGTTTTCGTGGACTCCACTTCGGCCTGGAAACACCATATATTTT. Protein sequence: CASYAGFSWTPLRPGNTIYF.

J is TRBJ2-5 and V is TRBV19; D might be TRBD2 (5 bases). There are 17 residues in the CDR3. V was cut by 4 bases and J by 2 bases, with 20 bases left in between. CDR1 and CDR2 (germline): LNHDA, SQIVND (reference sequence). DNA of the CDR3: TGTGCCAGTAGTAGTGGGTTTGTTAGCGCAACTCAAGAGACCCAGTACTTC. Its protein is CASSSGFVSATQETQYF.

V gene TRBV7-9 combines with J gene TRBJ2-1, with 9 bases identical to TRBD1. Germline CDR1 reads SEHNR; CDR2 reads FQNEAQ (reference sequence). The CDR3 has 15 residues. The ends lost 9 bases at V and 2 bases at J; junction bases unmatched: 8. The CDR3 protein is CASYIGTGTYNEQFF. The CDR3 coding sequence is TGTGCCAGTTATATAGGGACAGGGACCTACAATGAGCAGTTCTTC.

V usage is TRBV14 and J usage is TRBJ2-3; TRBD2 matches 9 bases. Germline V lookup: CDR1 SGHDN, CDR2 FVKESK. The V and J ends lost 3 bases and 0 bases, in that order; junction bases with no gene match: 7. This CDR3 has 17 amino acids. The CDR3 loop is CASSQLGLARSTDTQYF. In DNA, the CDR3 is TGTGCCAGCAGCCAGCTGGGACTAGCTAGGAGCACAGATACGCAGTATTTT. The variable domain in full, completed from reference TRBV14 and TRBJ2-3, reads EAGVTQFPSHSVIEKGQTVTLRCDPISGHDNLYWYRRVMGKEIKFLLHFVKESKQDESGMPNNRFLAERTGGTYSTLKVQPAELEDSGVYFCASSQLGLARSTDTQYFGPGTRLTVL.

Only a few counts were recorded for this clone. In DNA form, the CDR3 reads TGTGCCAGCAGCTTAGTCGCCCGGAGGGGGGCGGGGGCAGATACGCAGTATTTT. Translation: CASSLVARRGAGADTQYF. The chain recombines TRBV7-8 with TRBJ2-3; maybe TRBD2 (7 bases). Germline-derived CDR1 and CDR2 are SGHVS and FQNEAQ. V was trimmed by 1 base and J by 4 bases, leaving 21 bases between them. This CDR3 spans 18 amino acids.

The V call is TRBV4-1, the J call TRBJ1-1; D is ambiguous. This CDR3 has 14 residues. V lost 0 bases and J lost 8, with 13 bases in between. Germline-derived CDR1 and CDR2 are MGHRA and YSYEKL. CDR3 loop: CASSQDLWVTEAFF. The CDR3 nucleotides are TGCGCCAGCAGCCAAGATTTATGGGTAACCGAAGCTTTCTTT.

This rearrangement joins TRBV6-5 to TRBJ1-1; 8 positions match TRBD1. The ends lost 6 bases at V and 1 base at J; junction bases unmatched: 7. The CDR3 length is 15 residues. The germline V gene has CDR1 MNHEY and CDR2 SVGAGI. The CDR3 spells CASRSRGQGNTEAFF. The DNA for the CDR3 is TGTGCCAGCAGGTCACGAGGACAGGGGAACACTGAAGCTTTCTTT.

The chain has TRBV5-1 and TRBJ2-1; a possible D gene is TRBD1 (6 bases). The ends were cut back, 4 bases at V and 8 bases at J, with 16 bases in the middle. The CDR3 length is 14 residues. Germline V gene data show CDR1 as SGHRS and CDR2 as YFSETQ. The CDR3 nucleotides are TGCGCCAGCAGCCCCAACAGGGTCAAGGATGAGCAGTTCTTC. Protein product: CASSPNRVKDEQFF.

The V and J genes are TRBV19 and TRBJ1-6; no reliable D call. The V end lost 2 bases, the J end lost 2 bases, and 4 bases lay between the germline ends. Germline V gene lookup returns CDR1 LNHDA and CDR2 SQIVND (reference sequence). There are 14 residues in the CDR3. The CDR3, as DNA: TGTGCCAGTAGTATACAGGCCTATAATTCACCCCTCCACTTT. Amino acids: CASSIQAYNSPLHF.

V gene TRBV6-6 combines with J gene TRBJ1-3; possible D gene TRBD1, 6 bases. The germline V gene encodes CDR1 MNHNY and CDR2 SVGAGI (reference sequence). The V end lost 3 bases, the J end lost 4 bases, and 16 bases lay between the germline ends. The CDR3 consists of 16 residues. The DNA for the CDR3 is TGTGCCAGCAGTTATGGGGGGGCGCGGACGGGAAACACCATATATTTT. Amino acids: CASSYGGARTGNTIYF.

The CDR3 DNA is TGTGCCAGCATTCAGTCTTTTAGCGGGGGGCGCTACAATGAGCAGTTCTTC. Protein product: CASIQSFSGGRYNEQFF. This chain joins TRBV11-2 and TRBJ2-1, with TRBD2 matching 10 bases. The CDR3 extends over 17 amino acids. V gave up 7 bases and J gave up 3 bases; unmatched junction bases: 12. CDR1 and CDR2 from the germline V gene are SGHAT and FQNNGV.

The chain combines TRBV19 with TRBJ1-5, with a weak D call TRBD1 (5 bases). The CDR3 sequence is 14 residues long. Germline CDR1 is LNHDA and CDR2 is SQIVND (reference sequence). Trimming shortened V by 6 bases and J by 7 bases, and 16 bases separated the two germline ends. CDR3 in DNA: TGTGCCAGTAGAGGTATAGGGGTAAGGCAGCCCCAGCATTTT. Translation gives CASRGIGVRQPQHF.

J is TRBJ2-1 and V is TRBV11-2; D gene uncertain. CDR3 length: 11 amino acids. Germline V gene data show CDR1 as SGHAT and CDR2 as FQNNGV. V lost 5 bases and J lost 4, with 3 bases in between. The DNA for the CDR3 is TGTGCCAGCAGCACATACAATGAGCAGTTCTTC. As protein: CASSTYNEQFF.

The J gene is TRBJ2-7, the V gene TRBV30, with D tentatively TRBD1 (5 bases). This CDR3 is 14 amino acids long. V was pared by 3 bases and J by 3 bases, with 15 bases between. Germline V CDR1 and CDR2: GTSNPN, SVGIG (reference sequence). The CDR3, as DNA: TGTGCCTGGAGGGGGCCCGGGCCTAACTACGAGCAGTACTTC. This translates into CAWRGPGPNYEQYF.